Each of the 26 T cell receptor beta chains below was sequenced from the same sample in a study of blood T cell repertoires in COVID-19. Method: immunoSEQ multiplex PCR; TCRdb's copy keeps in-frame clones and lacks some. The table shows fewer than 350,000 clones, with 87% occurring only once. Sequenced material: peripheral blood. The receptors were gathered from a man aged 30 to 39 with COVID-19, enrolled during active disease.

This sequence joins TRBV7-2 and TRBJ2-5; possible D gene TRBD1, 5 bases. Germline V gene data show CDR1 as SGHTA and CDR2 as FQGNSA. The CDR3 extends over 14 amino acids. Trimming removed 6 bases from V and 5 bases from J, with 16 bases in between. CDR3 coding DNA: TGTGCCAGCAGACAGGCATCTTGGGTGGAGACCCAGTACTTC. As protein: CASRQASWVETQYF. Together with reference TRBV7-2 and TRBJ2-5, the CDR3 gives the full variable domain: GAGVSQSPSNKVTEKGKDVELRCDPISGHTALYWYRQSLGQGLEFLIYFQGNSAPDKSGLPSDRFSAERTGGSVSTLTIQRTQQEDSAVYLCASRQASWVETQYFGPGTRLLVL.

J is TRBJ1-4 and V is TRBV27; D is perhaps TRBD1 (6 bases). Trimming cost V 6 bases and J 3 bases, with 14 bases left between them. The germline gives CDR1 MNHEY, CDR2 SMNVEV (reference sequence). This CDR3 region has 15 residues. The CDR3 loop is CASRAGGAANEKLFF. The DNA for the CDR3 is TGTGCCAGCAGGGCTGGGGGGGCCGCTAATGAAAAACTGTTTTTT.

V is TRBV6-5 and J is TRBJ1-3; D uncertain. Germline CDR1 reads MNHEY; CDR2 reads SVGAGI. The V end lost 7 bases, the J end lost 4 bases, and 17 bases lay between the germline ends. The CDR3 is made up of 15 amino acids. The CDR3 coding sequence is TGTGCCAGCACTCCTAACTATGGCTGGGGAAACACCATATATTTT. Residues: CASTPNYGWGNTIYF.

In the case of this clone: Other DNA sequences from this sample encode an identical CDR3 as well. This chain joins TRBV20-1 and TRBJ2-5; D is ambiguous. Trimming cost V 3 bases and J 5 bases, with 4 bases left between them. The CDR3 runs to 10 residues. Germline V CDR1 and CDR2: DFQATT, SNEGSKA (reference sequence). The CDR3 is CSARRETQYF. Here the CDR3 DNA reads TGCAGTGCTAGGCGGGAGACCCAGTACTTC.

The gene calls are TRBV6-6 and TRBJ2-7; D might be TRBD2 (7 bases). Germline loops: CDR1 MNHNY, CDR2 SVGAGI (reference sequence). CDR3 size: 14 residues. The V end was cut by 6 bases, the J end by 1 base, with 13 bases between. CDR3 nucleotides: TGTGCCAGCAGGTGGGGGGGGCCTTCCTACGAGCAGTACTTC. Protein: CASRWGGPSYEQYF.

In its sample, this clone was seen a few times. The rearrangement uses TRBV4-2 and TRBJ2-1; TRBD2 matches at 7 bases. The CDR3 loop spans 16 amino acids. V lost 3 bases to trimming and J lost 0 bases; unmatched junction nucleotides: 5. Germline CDR1 is LGHNA and CDR2 is YNFKEQ. The CDR3 coding sequence is TGTGCCAGCAGCCAGGCACTAGCGACCTCCTACAATGAGCAGTTCTTC. It yields the protein CASSQALATSYNEQFF.

This rearrangement joins TRBV7-3 to TRBJ2-3; TRBD1 might be the D (6 bases). This CDR3 is 14 amino acids long. V dropped 4 bases and J dropped 2 bases, with 10 bases sitting between them. CDR1 is SGHTA and CDR2 is FQGTGA in the germline V gene. As DNA, the CDR3 is TGTGCCAGCAGCTCCAGGGGTTCCACAGATACGCAGTATTTT. Translated, it gives CASSSRGSTDTQYF.

The CDR3, as DNA: TGCGCCAGCAGCCAGCCGGGACTAGCCTACAATGAGCAGTTCTTC. Encoded protein: CASSQPGLAYNEQFF. The chain has TRBV4-3 and TRBJ2-1, with 8 bases identical to TRBD2. The CDR3 loop spans 15 amino acids. V gave up 3 bases and J gave up 2 bases; unmatched junction bases: 3. CDR1 is LGHNA, CDR2 YSLEER, per germline.

The chain links TRBV6-2 or TRBV6-3 to TRBJ2-7; 11 nucleotides line up with TRBD2. V gave up 6 bases and J gave up 5 bases; unmatched junction bases: 15. The germline V gene has CDR1 MNHEY and CDR2 SVGEGT. The CDR3 runs to 17 residues. CDR3 bases: TGTGCCAGCAGCGCGAATAAACTAGCGGGAGAAGGGCACGAGCAGTACTTC. Encoded protein: CASSANKLAGEGHEQYF.

This clone was seen a single time. The rearrangement uses TRBV7-9 and TRBJ2-3; 10 bases align to TRBD2. Trimming at V came to 0 bases and at J to 0 bases, leaving 0 bases not matched to a gene. The CDR3 length is 16 residues. Germline V gives CDR1 SEHNR, CDR2 FQNEAQ (reference sequence). The CDR3 nucleotides read TGTGCCAGCAGCTTAGCACTAGCGGGGAGCACAGATACGCAGTATTTT. Its protein product is CASSLALAGSTDTQYF.

The chain couples TRBV24-1 to TRBJ1-1, with D possibly being TRBD1 (5 bases). The CDR3 is 15 residues long. Germline CDR1 is KGHDR and CDR2 is SFDVKD. V was shortened by 4 bases and J by 3 bases, with 14 bases between the two germline ends. CDR3 in DNA: TGTGCCACCAGTGACAATGATCCAGGGCACACTGAAGCTTTCTTT. This gives the protein CATSDNDPGHTEAFF.

The rearrangement links TRBV7-3 to TRBJ2-5; D uncertain. The germline V gene has CDR1 SGHTA and CDR2 FQGTGA. V was pared by 8 bases and J by 3 bases, with 16 bases between. This CDR3 is built from 14 residues. CDR3 DNA sequence: TGTGCCAGCCTACCACCCTCCCCCAAAGAGACCCAGTACTTC. Protein sequence: CASLPPSPKETQYF.

CDR3 sequence: CASSEGRAGEGGYTF. The CDR3 DNA reads as TGTGCCAGCAGTGAAGGTCGGGCAGGGGAGGGTGGCTACACCTTC. The rearrangement joins TRBV6-1 to TRBJ1-2; D might be TRBD1 (6 bases). The CDR3 consists of 15 residues. In germline, CDR1 is MNHNS, CDR2 SASEGT. The V end was cut by 1 base, the J end by 7 bases, with 16 bases between.

The chain links TRBV5-4 to TRBJ1-6; D might be TRBD1 (5 bases). The CDR3 length is 16 residues. V lost 4 bases and J 7 bases, leaving 18 bases between the germline ends. Germline V gives CDR1 SGHNT, CDR2 YYREEE (reference sequence). The DNA of the CDR3 is TGTGCCAGCAGCCCTGCCACCCAGGGCCGGAATTCACCCCTCCACTTT. Translating it yields CASSPATQGRNSPLHF.

This clone was seen only a few times. The same CDR3 also results from other DNA sequences found in this sample. The chain links TRBV7-8 to TRBJ1-1; weak D call: TRBD1 (6 bases). Germline V gene data show CDR1 as SGHVS and CDR2 as FQNEAQ. The CDR3 sequence is 14 residues long. V lost 5 bases, J lost 0 bases, and 10 bases lay in between. The CDR3, as DNA: TGTGCCAGCAGCCTGGGACAACTGAACACTGAAGCTTTCTTT. As protein: CASSLGQLNTEAFF.

The chain employs TRBV11-2 and TRBJ1-2; 10 bases are a match to TRBD1. CDR3 length: 17 residues. Germline lookup yields CDR1 SGHAT and CDR2 FQNNGV. Trimming removed 0 bases from V and 2 bases from J; junction bases left unmatched: 6. In DNA, the CDR3 is TGTGCCAGCAGCTTAGATATCGGGACAGGGGCAAACTATGGCTACACCTTC. Protein: CASSLDIGTGANYGYTF.

This clone has only a few counts. DNA for the CDR3: TGTGCCAGCAGCCCCGGGGGGGGATACAATGAGCAGTTCTTC. Protein sequence: CASSPGGGYNEQFF. V and J are TRBV11-3 and TRBJ2-1; 8 nucleotides match TRBD2. The CDR3 is made up of 14 amino acids. The V and J ends lost 5 bases and 4 bases, in that order; junction bases with no gene match: 4. CDR1 SGHNT and CDR2 YENEEA come from the germline V gene. Looking up the rest from reference TRBV11-3 and TRBJ2-1 gives the full variable domain: EAGVVQSPRYKIIEKKQPVAFWCNPISGHNTLYWYLQNLGQGPELLIRYENEEAVDDSQLPKDRFSAERLKGVDSTLKIQPAELGDSAVYLCASSPGGGYNEQFFGPGTRLTVL.

J is TRBJ1-1 and V is TRBV6-2 or TRBV6-3; D remains ambiguous. Germline CDR1 MNHEY, CDR2 SVGEGT. Trimming pared 7 bases from V and 6 bases from J, leaving 18 bases between. This CDR3 is 14 amino acids long. Here the CDR3 DNA reads TGTGCCAGCATCCCGGGAGGGAGAGGGCCTGAAGCTTTCTTT. The encoded protein is CASIPGGRGPEAFF.

The chain carries TRBV7-2 and TRBJ2-7, with TRBD2 matching 7 bases. With 1 base clipped from V and 3 bases from J, the junction kept 6 bases outside the gene matches. This CDR3 contains 15 residues. Germline V gene sequence: CDR1 SGHTA, CDR2 FQGNSA. Here the CDR3 DNA reads TGTGCCAGCAGCTTAGGTAGGACTAGAGGCTACGAGCAGTACTTC. It specifies CASSLGRTRGYEQYF. Full variable domain (remainder filled in from reference TRBV7-2 and TRBJ2-7): GAGVSQSPSNKVTEKGKDVELRCDPISGHTALYWYRQSLGQGLEFLIYFQGNSAPDKSGLPSDRFSAERTGGSVSTLTIQRTQQEDSAVYLCASSLGRTRGYEQYFGPGTRLTVT.

This clone was picked up one time. This chain uses TRBV3-1 (or the pseudogene TRBV3-2) with TRBJ2-7; D is unresolved. Germline CDR1 reads LGHDT; CDR2 reads YNNKEL (reference sequence). The CDR3 extends over 14 amino acids. Between the trimmed V and J ends, which lost 1 base and 2 bases, there was a span of 9 bases. CDR3: CASSQGQTAYEQYF. CDR3 DNA sequence: TGTGCCAGCAGCCAAGGTCAAACAGCCTACGAGCAGTACTTC.

The chain uses TRBV7-8 and TRBJ1-2, with 8 positions matching TRBD1. Germline values: CDR1 SGHVS, CDR2 FQNEAQ. The V and J ends lost 1 base and 3 bases, in that order; junction bases with no gene match: 7. There are 16 residues in the CDR3. The CDR3 coding sequence is TGTGCCAGCAGCTTAGTTTTGACAGGGGCAGACTATGGCTACACCTTC. Its protein is CASSLVLTGADYGYTF.

This chain connects TRBV6-4 to TRBJ2-2; D is possibly TRBD2 (6 bases). This CDR3 spans 17 amino acids. Germline V gene lookup returns CDR1 MRHNA and CDR2 SNTAGT. Trimming stripped 3 bases from V and 1 base from J, with 15 bases between. The CDR3, as DNA: TGTGCCAGCAGTGAAGTCGGGGGTCTAGTGAACACCGGGGAGCTGTTTTTT. It yields the protein CASSEVGGLVNTGELFF.

This clone was detected once. The V call is TRBV6-6, the J call TRBJ2-3, with 8 bases lining up with TRBD2. The V and J ends lost 5 bases and 0 bases, in that order; junction bases with no gene match: 4. CDR1 is MNHNY, CDR2 SVGAGI, per germline (reference sequence). This CDR3 has 15 amino acids. The CDR3 protein is CASSRAGASTDTQYF. As DNA, the CDR3 is TGTGCCAGCAGTAGAGCGGGAGCTAGCACAGATACGCAGTATTTT.

The chain has TRBV6-5 and TRBJ2-7; D not resolved. Trimming took off 5 bases at V and 5 bases at J, with 13 bases between the two ends. Germline-derived CDR1 and CDR2 are MNHEY and SVGAGI. This CDR3 spans 13 amino acids. CDR3 nucleotides: TGTGCCAGCAGTCCGGGTAACAAGGACGAGCAGTACTTC. It yields the protein CASSPGNKDEQYF.

The chain couples TRBV18 to TRBJ1-2; a possible D gene is TRBD1 (6 bases). V lost 0 bases and J lost 2, with 10 bases in between. Looked up from germline, CDR1 is KGHSH and CDR2 is LQKENI. The CDR3 consists of 15 residues. The CDR3 nucleotides read TGTGCCAGCTCACCACCGGCAGGGGTAAACTATGGCTACACCTTC. Amino acids: CASSPPAGVNYGYTF.

The chain has TRBV28 and TRBJ2-1; 9 bases map to TRBD2. V was pared by 8 bases and J by 0 bases, with 5 bases of the junction left unmatched. This CDR3 is built from 15 residues. Germline values: CDR1 MDHEN, CDR2 SYDVKM. CDR3 nucleotides: TGTGCCAGCCATGATAGCGGGAGCTCCTACAATGAGCAGTTCTTC. Its protein is CASHDSGSSYNEQFF.